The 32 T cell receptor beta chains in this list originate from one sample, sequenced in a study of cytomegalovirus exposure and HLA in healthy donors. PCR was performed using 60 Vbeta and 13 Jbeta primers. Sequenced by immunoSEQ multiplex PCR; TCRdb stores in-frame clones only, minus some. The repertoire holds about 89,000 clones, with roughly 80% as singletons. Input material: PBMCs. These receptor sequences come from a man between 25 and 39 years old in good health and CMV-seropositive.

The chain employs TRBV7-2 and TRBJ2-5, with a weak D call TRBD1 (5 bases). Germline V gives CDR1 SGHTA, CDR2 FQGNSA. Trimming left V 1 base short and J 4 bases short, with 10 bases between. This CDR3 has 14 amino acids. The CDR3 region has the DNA TGTGCCAGCAGCTTAGTAGTCCAGGGAGAGACCCAGTACTTC. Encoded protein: CASSLVVQGETQYF.

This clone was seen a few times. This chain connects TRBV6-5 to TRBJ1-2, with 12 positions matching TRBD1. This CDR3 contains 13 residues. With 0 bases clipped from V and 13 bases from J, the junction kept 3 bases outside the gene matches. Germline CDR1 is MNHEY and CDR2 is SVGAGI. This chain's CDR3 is CASSYSGQGACTF. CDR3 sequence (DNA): TGTGCCAGCAGTTACTCGGGACAGGGGGCTTGCACCTTC.

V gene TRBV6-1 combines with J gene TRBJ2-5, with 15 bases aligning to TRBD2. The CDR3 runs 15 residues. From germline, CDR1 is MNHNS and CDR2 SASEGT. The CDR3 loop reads CASTRTSGGAETQYF. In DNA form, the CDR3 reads TGTGCTAGTACACGGACTAGCGGGGGGGCGGAGACCCAGTACTTC.

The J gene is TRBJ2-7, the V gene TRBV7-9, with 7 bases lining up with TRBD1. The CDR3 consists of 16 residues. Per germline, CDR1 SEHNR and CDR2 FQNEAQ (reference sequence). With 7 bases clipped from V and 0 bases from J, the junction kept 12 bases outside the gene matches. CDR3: CASNTAGTVSSYEQYF. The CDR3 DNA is TGTGCCAGCAACACCGCCGGGACAGTAAGCTCCTACGAGCAGTACTTC.

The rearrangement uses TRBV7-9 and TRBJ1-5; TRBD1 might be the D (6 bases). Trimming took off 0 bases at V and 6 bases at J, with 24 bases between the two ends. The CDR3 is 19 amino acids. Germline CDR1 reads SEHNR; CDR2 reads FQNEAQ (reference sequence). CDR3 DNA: TGTGCCAGCAGCTTAGCGGTGGGGCAGGGGTCGATTTTCAGTCAGCCCCAGCATTTT. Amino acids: CASSLAVGQGSIFSQPQHF.

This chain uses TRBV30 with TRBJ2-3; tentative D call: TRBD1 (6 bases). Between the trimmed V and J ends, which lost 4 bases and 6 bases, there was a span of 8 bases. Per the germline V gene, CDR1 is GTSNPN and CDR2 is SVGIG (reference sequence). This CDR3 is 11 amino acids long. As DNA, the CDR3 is TGTGCCTGGATGGGGGCGGATACGCAGTATTTT. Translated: CAWMGADTQYF.

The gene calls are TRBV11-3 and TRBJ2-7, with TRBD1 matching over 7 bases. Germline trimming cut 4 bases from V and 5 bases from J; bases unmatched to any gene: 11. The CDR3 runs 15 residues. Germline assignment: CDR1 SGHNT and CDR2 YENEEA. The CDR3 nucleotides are TGTGCCAGCAGCTCGGGGCAGACAGGGTACCACGAGCAGTACTTC. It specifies CASSSGQTGYHEQYF.

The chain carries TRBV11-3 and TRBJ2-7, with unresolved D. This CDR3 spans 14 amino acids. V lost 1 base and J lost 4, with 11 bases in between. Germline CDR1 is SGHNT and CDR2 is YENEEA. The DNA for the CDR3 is TGTGCCAGCAGCTTAGTTCCAACAGAGTACGAGCAGTACTTC. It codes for CASSLVPTEYEQYF. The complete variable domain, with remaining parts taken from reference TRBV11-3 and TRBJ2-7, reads EAGVVQSPRYKIIEKKQPVAFWCNPISGHNTLYWYLQNLGQGPELLIRYENEEAVDDSQLPKDRFSAERLKGVDSTLKIQPAELGDSAVYLCASSLVPTEYEQYFGPGTRLTVT.

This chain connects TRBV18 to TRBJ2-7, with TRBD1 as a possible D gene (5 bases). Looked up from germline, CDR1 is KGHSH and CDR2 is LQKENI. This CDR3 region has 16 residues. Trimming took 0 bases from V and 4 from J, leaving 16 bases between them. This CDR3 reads CASSPPVGVQLYEQYF. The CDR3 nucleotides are TGTGCCAGCTCACCACCTGTAGGGGTTCAGCTGTACGAGCAGTACTTC.

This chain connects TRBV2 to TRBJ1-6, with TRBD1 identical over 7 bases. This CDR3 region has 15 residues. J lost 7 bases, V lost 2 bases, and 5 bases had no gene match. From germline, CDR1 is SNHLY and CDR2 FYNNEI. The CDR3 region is CASSERRDSNSPLHF. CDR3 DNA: TGTGCCAGCAGTGAAAGGAGGGACAGCAATTCACCCCTCCACTTT.

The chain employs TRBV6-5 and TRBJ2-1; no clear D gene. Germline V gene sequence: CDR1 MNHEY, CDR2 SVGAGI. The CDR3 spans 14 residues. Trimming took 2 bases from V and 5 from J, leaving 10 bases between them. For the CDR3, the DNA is TGTGCCAGCAGTTACCTCTCGGAGAACAATGAGCAGTTCTTC. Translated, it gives CASSYLSENNEQFF.

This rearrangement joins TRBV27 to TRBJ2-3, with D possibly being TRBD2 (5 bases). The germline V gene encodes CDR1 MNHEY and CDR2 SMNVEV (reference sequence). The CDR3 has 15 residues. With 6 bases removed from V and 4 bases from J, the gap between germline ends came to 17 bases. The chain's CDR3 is CASSLKPRGPDTQYF. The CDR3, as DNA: TGTGCCAGCAGCCTGAAACCCCGGGGTCCAGATACGCAGTATTTT.

CDR3 sequence reads: CASSLLQGAGTEAFF. The DNA for the CDR3 is TGTGCCAGCAGCTTACTACAGGGGGCTGGGACTGAAGCTTTCTTT. The rearrangement joins TRBV7-2 to TRBJ1-1; TRBD1 matches at 9 bases. The CDR3 is 15 residues long. Germline CDR1 SGHTA, CDR2 FQGNSA. Trimming cost V 2 bases and J 5 bases; bases outside gene matches: 6.

CDR3 coding DNA: TGTGCCAGCAGGAAGAGCGGGGGGGCCGGGGAGCTGTTTTTT. Translated, it gives CASRKSGGAGELFF. The chain has TRBV7-7 and TRBJ2-2; 10 nucleotides agree with TRBD2. The trim removed 6 bases at V and 6 bases at J, leaving 4 bases unmatched. The CDR3 covers 14 residues. CDR1 and CDR2 (germline): SSHAT, FNYEAQ (reference sequence).

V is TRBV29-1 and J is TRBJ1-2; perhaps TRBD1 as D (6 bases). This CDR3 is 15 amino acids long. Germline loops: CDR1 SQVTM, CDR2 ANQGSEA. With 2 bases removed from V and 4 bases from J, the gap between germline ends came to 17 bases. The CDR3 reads CSVETGPLGAYGYTF. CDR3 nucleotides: TGCAGCGTTGAAACCGGGCCCCTGGGGGCCTATGGCTACACCTTC.

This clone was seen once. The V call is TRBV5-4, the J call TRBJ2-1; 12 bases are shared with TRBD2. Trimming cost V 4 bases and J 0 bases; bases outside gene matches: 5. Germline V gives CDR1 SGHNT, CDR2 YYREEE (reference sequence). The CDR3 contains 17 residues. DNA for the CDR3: TGTGCCAGCAGCGGGCTAGCGGGGGGGCCCTCCTACAATGAGCAGTTCTTC. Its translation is CASSGLAGGPSYNEQFF.

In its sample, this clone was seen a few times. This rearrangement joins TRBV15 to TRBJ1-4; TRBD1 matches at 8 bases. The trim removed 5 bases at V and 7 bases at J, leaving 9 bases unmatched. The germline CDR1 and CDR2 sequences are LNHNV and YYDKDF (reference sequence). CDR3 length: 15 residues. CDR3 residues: CATSGQGRLGEKLFF. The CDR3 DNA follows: TGTGCCACCAGCGGACAGGGTCGTCTCGGTGAAAAACTGTTTTTT.

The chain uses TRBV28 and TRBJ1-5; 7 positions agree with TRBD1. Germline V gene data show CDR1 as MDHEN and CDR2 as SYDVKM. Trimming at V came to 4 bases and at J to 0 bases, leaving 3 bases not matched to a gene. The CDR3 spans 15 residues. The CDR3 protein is CASSYDRDSNQPQHF. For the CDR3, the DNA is TGTGCCAGCAGTTACGACAGGGATAGCAATCAGCCCCAGCATTTT.

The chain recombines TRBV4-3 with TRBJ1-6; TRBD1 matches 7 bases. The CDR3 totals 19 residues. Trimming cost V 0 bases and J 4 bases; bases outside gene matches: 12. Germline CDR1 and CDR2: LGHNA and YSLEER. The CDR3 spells CASSQDRQTGSLYNSPLHF. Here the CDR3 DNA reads TGCGCCAGCAGCCAAGATCGACAGACAGGGTCCCTATATAATTCACCCCTCCACTTT.

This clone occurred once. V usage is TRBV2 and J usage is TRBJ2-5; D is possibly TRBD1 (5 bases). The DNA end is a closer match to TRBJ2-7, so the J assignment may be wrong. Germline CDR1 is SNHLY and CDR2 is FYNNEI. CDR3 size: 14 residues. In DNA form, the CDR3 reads TGTGCCAGCAGTGAAGCGCTCAGGGACTACGAGCAGTACTTC. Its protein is CASSEALRDYEQYF.

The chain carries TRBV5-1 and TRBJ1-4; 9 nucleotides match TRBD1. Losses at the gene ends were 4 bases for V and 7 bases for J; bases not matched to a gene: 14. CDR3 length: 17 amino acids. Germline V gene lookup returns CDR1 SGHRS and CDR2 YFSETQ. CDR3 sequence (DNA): TGCGCCAGCAGCGCGACCGCCGGACAGGGGCGCGGTGAAAAACTGTTTTTT. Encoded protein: CASSATAGQGRGEKLFF. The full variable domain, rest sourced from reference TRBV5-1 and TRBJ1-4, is KAGVTQTPRYLIKTRGQQVTLSCSPISGHRSVSWYQQTPGQGLQFLFEYFSETQRNKGNFPGRFSGRQFSNSRSEMNVSTLELGDSALYLCASSATAGQGRGEKLFFGSGTQLSVL.

The CDR3, as DNA: TGTGCCAGCAGCTTAACTGGGGCAGGAGCAATACAAGAGACCCAGTACTTC. This encodes CASSLTGAGAIQETQYF. The V call is TRBV7-3, the J call TRBJ2-5; possible D gene TRBD1, 5 bases. CDR3 length: 17 amino acids. V was shortened by 0 bases and J by 2 bases, with 16 bases between the two germline ends. CDR1 is SGHTA, CDR2 FQGTGA, per germline. Drawing the rest from reference TRBV7-3 and TRBJ2-5, the complete variable domain is GAGVSQTPSNKVTEKGKYVELRCDPISGHTALYWYRQSLGQGPEFLIYFQGTGAADDSGLPNDRFFAVRPEGSVSTLKIQRTERGDSAVYLCASSLTGAGAIQETQYFGPGTRLLVL.

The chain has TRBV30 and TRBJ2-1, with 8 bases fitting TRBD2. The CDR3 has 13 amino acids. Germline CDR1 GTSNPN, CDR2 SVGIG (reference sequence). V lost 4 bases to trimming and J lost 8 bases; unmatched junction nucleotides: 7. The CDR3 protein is CAWKRSGVDEQFF. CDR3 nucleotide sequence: TGTGCCTGGAAGCGTAGCGGGGTCGATGAGCAGTTCTTC.

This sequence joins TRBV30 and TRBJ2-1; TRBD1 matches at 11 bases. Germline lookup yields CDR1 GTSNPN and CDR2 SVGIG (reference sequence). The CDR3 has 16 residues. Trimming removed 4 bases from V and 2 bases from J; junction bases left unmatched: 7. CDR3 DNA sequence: TGTGCCTGGAATCCGGGACAGGGGGGACCCTACAATGAGCAGTTCTTC. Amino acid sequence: CAWNPGQGGPYNEQFF.

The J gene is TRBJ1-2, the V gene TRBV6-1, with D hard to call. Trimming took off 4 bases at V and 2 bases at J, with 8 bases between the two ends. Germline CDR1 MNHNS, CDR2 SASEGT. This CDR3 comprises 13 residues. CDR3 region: CASSVEQNYGYTF. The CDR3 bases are TGTGCCAGCAGTGTGGAACAGAACTATGGCTACACCTTC.

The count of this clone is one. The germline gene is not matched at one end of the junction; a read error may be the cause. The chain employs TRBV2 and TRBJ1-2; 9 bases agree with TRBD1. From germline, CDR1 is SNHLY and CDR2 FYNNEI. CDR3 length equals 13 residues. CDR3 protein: CAGRGDRANGYTF. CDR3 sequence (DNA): TGTGCCGGCAGGGGGGACAGGGCCAATGGCTACACCTTC.

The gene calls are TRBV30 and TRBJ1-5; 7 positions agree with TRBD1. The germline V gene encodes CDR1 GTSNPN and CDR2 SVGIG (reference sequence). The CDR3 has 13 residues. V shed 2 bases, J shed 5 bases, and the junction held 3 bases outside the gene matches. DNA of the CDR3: TGTGCCTGGAGTTCAGGGGGTTATCAGCCCCAGCATTTT. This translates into CAWSSGGYQPQHF.

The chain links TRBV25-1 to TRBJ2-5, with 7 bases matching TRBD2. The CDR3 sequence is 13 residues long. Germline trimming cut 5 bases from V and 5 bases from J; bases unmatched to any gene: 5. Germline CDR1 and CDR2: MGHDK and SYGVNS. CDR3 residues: CASSLAGVETQYF. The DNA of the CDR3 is TGTGCCAGCAGTTTGGCGGGAGTGGAGACCCAGTACTTC.

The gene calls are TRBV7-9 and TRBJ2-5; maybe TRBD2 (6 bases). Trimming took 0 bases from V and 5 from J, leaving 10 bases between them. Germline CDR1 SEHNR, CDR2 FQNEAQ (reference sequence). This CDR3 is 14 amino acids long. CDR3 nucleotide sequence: TGTGCCAGCAGCTTAGCGGCGGGGCGTGAGACCCAGTACTTC. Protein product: CASSLAAGRETQYF.

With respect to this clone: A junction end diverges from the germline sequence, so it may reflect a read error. The CDR3 nucleotides are TGTTCCAGCAGCACGGGGACTCCCTCGGGGACTGAAGCTTTCTTT. Translation gives CSSSTGTPSGTEAFF. The chain couples TRBV7-9 to TRBJ1-1, with a weak D call TRBD1 (5 bases). The germline V gene has CDR1 SEHNR and CDR2 FQNEAQ (reference sequence). This CDR3 contains 15 residues.

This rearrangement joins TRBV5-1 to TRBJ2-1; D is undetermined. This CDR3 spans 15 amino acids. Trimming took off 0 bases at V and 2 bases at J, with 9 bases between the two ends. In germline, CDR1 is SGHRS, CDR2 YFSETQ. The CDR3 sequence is CASSLDQVTYNEQFF. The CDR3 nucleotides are TGCGCCAGCAGCTTGGATCAGGTCACCTACAATGAGCAGTTCTTC.

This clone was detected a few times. CDR3: CASSSGTGGGTYEQYF. The CDR3 DNA is TGTGCCAGCAGCTCCGGGACAGGGGGGGGGACCTACGAGCAGTACTTC. The chain uses TRBV9 and TRBJ2-7, with 11 bases identical to TRBD1. CDR3 length: 16 residues. After removal of 4 bases from V and 2 bases from J, the junction contained 8 bases not matched to a gene. Germline V gene data show CDR1 as SGDLS and CDR2 as YYNGEE.